One and the same sample provided the 10 T cell receptor beta chains below, sequenced in a study of radiation and T cells in renal cell carcinoma. Generated by immunoSEQ multiplex PCR, the TCRdb table keeps only in-frame clones and is missing some. Among around 86,000 clones listed, 86% were seen once. Time point reported: blood 2 weeks post-SBRT. Noted treatment: 15 Gy SBRT to primary tumor, nephrectomy 4 weeks later. Sample: blood, taken from a patient whose treatment included radiotherapy and nephrectomy. The receptor source for this set is a woman between 45 and 65 years old with renal cell carcinoma.

Only one count was recorded for this clone. This chain uses TRBV7-9 with TRBJ1-1, with 8 bases matching TRBD1. The CDR3 runs to 13 residues. Trimming removed 5 bases from V and 6 bases from J; junction bases left unmatched: 5. Germline CDR1 reads SEHNR; CDR2 reads FQNEAQ (reference sequence). CDR3 coding DNA: TGTGCCAGCAGCGCTACAGGGGGATCTGAAGCTTTCTTT. This translates into CASSATGGSEAFF.

In DNA, the CDR3 is TGTGCCAGCAGCTTATTGGGGGGCGGTGGTAGCACTGAAGCTTTCTTT. It codes for CASSLLGGGGSTEAFF. V and J are TRBV7-9 and TRBJ1-1, with D possibly TRBD1 on 6 matching bases. Deletions cut 2 bases from V and 4 bases from J, with 17 bases between. This CDR3 comprises 16 residues. Germline V gene lookup returns CDR1 SEHNR and CDR2 FQNEAQ (reference sequence).

The chain uses TRBV29-1 and TRBJ1-1, with a tentative D call TRBD1 (5 bases). This CDR3 has 13 amino acids. Germline lookup yields CDR1 SQVTM and CDR2 ANQGSEA. Trimming took 3 bases from V and 4 from J, leaving 12 bases between them. The CDR3: CSVDEGSGTEAFF. Here the CDR3 DNA reads TGCAGCGTTGATGAGGGGTCTGGCACTGAAGCTTTCTTT.

This chain links TRBV5-1 with TRBJ1-2; TRBD1 agrees at 7 bases. In germline, CDR1 is SGHRS, CDR2 YFSETQ. Losses at the gene ends were 4 bases for V and 5 bases for J; bases not matched to a gene: 5. The CDR3 extends over 13 amino acids. CDR3 nucleotide sequence: TGCGCCAGCAGCACCGGGACAGAGTATGGCTACACCTTC. It yields the protein CASSTGTEYGYTF. The full variable domain, in which reference TRBV5-1 and TRBJ1-2 provide the parts outside the CDR3, is KAGVTQTPRYLIKTRGQQVTLSCSPISGHRSVSWYQQTPGQGLQFLFEYFSETQRNKGNFPGRFSGRQFSNSRSEMNVSTLELGDSALYLCASSTGTEYGYTFGSGTRLTVV.

V usage is TRBV11-2 and J usage is TRBJ1-1; D is unresolved. CDR3 length: 11 amino acids. The V end was cut by 6 bases, the J end by 3 bases, with 5 bases between. Germline V gives CDR1 SGHAT, CDR2 FQNNGV. The CDR3 sequence is CASRQYTEAFF. CDR3 DNA sequence: TGTGCCAGCAGGCAATACACTGAAGCTTTCTTT.

The J gene is TRBJ2-3, the V gene TRBV6-4, with a weak D call TRBD2 (6 bases). Germline loops: CDR1 MRHNA, CDR2 SNTAGT. V was pared by 6 bases and J by 2 bases, with 15 bases between. The CDR3 sequence is 15 residues long. CDR3 sequence reads: CASSSNWGLTDTQYF. The CDR3 DNA sequence: TGTGCCAGCAGCTCGAACTGGGGACTCACAGATACGCAGTATTTT.

The chain links TRBV7-2 to TRBJ2-3, with a possible D match to TRBD2 (6 bases). V lost 0 bases and J 5 bases, leaving 12 bases between the germline ends. From germline, CDR1 is SGHTA and CDR2 FQGNSA. The CDR3 runs to 15 residues. This chain's CDR3 is CASSLARTKGDTQYF. The CDR3 coding sequence is TGTGCCAGCAGCTTAGCCAGGACTAAGGGAGATACGCAGTATTTT.

With regard to this clone: One junction end does not reproduce the germline sequence, and a read error may be involved. The chain recombines TRBV4-1 with TRBJ1-2; no firm D call. Per germline, CDR1 MGHRA and CDR2 YSYEKL. This CDR3 is built from 11 residues. CDR3 protein: CASSQGRSGYF. The CDR3 DNA is TGCGCCAGCAGCCAAGGCAGGTCTGGGTACTTC.

The chain couples TRBV15 to TRBJ1-4, with unresolved D. V was trimmed by 1 base and J by 0 bases, leaving 6 bases between them. The germline CDR1 and CDR2 sequences are LNHNV and YYDKDF (reference sequence). This CDR3 region has 15 residues. The CDR3 region is CATSRVFATNEKLFF. The CDR3 nucleotides read TGTGCCACCAGCAGAGTTTTTGCAACTAATGAAAAACTGTTTTTT. The full variable domain, completed using reference TRBV15 and TRBJ1-4, is DAMVIQNPRYQVTQFGKPVTLSCSQTLNHNVMYWYQQKSSQAPKLLFHYYDKDFNNEADTPDNFQSRRPNTSFCFLDIRSPGLGDTAMYLCATSRVFATNEKLFFGSGTQLSVL.

The chain has TRBV30 and TRBJ2-3, with D maybe TRBD2 (6 bases). Trimming took off 0 bases at V and 6 bases at J, with 10 bases between the two ends. Germline CDR1 and CDR2: GTSNPN and SVGIG (reference sequence). The CDR3 covers 13 residues. The CDR3 reads CAWSVGLSDTQYF. As DNA, the CDR3 is TGTGCCTGGAGTGTCGGACTATCGGATACGCAGTATTTT.